The 14 T cell receptor beta chains reported below all come from one sample, sequenced in a study of blood T cell repertoires in COVID-19. Method: immunoSEQ multiplex PCR; TCRdb's copy keeps in-frame clones and lacks some. The table lists about 130,000 clones, about nine tenths of them singletons, with around 10% in the top ten. Sequences were obtained from peripheral blood. Every receptor here comes from a man aged 50-59 years with acute or convalescent COVID-19.

V gene TRBV7-9 combines with J gene TRBJ1-1, with 7 bases aligning to TRBD1. Germline V gives CDR1 SEHNR, CDR2 FQNEAQ (reference sequence). The CDR3 covers 14 residues. Germline trimming cut 5 bases from V and 1 base from J; bases unmatched to any gene: 4. The CDR3 sequence: CASSPNRGNTEAFF. The CDR3 DNA follows: TGTGCCAGCAGCCCAAACAGGGGGAACACTGAAGCTTTCTTT.

This clone was observed once. The rearrangement links TRBV7-8 to TRBJ1-1; weak D call: TRBD1 (6 bases). Trimming removed 3 bases at V and 5 bases at J, with 16 bases between. The CDR3 covers 15 residues. The germline gives CDR1 SGHVS, CDR2 FQNEAQ. The CDR3 bases are TGTGCCAGCAGCTTGGGTCAGGGGTTATGGACTGAAGCTTTCTTT. Translation: CASSLGQGLWTEAFF.

The CDR3 sequence is CASSIYPGRSYEQYF. The CDR3 DNA follows: TGTGCCAGTAGTATCTATCCGGGTAGGTCCTACGAGCAGTACTTC. V is TRBV19 and J is TRBJ2-7; D uncertain. This CDR3 is built from 15 residues. Germline loops: CDR1 LNHDA, CDR2 SQIVND (reference sequence). V dropped 3 bases and J dropped 1 base, with 13 bases sitting between them. Together with reference TRBV19 and TRBJ2-7, the CDR3 gives the full variable domain: DGGITQSPKYLFRKEGQNVTLSCEQNLNHDAMYWYRQDPGQGLRLIYYSQIVNDFQKGDIAEGYSVSREKKESFPLTVTSAQKNPTAFYLCASSIYPGRSYEQYFGPGTRLTVT.

This sequence joins TRBV27 and TRBJ2-3; the D gene is possibly TRBD2 (7 bases). The CDR3 loop spans 14 amino acids. Trimming cost V 4 bases and J 9 bases, with 17 bases left between them. Germline V gene data show CDR1 as MNHEY and CDR2 as SMNVEV (reference sequence). For the CDR3, the DNA is TGTGCCAGCAGTTCCGGGACTACCCAGGGGACGCAGTATTTT. Its protein product is CASSSGTTQGTQYF.

The CDR3, as DNA: TGTGCCAGCAGCAAATACAGGGATCAGCCCCAGCATTTT. This translates into CASSKYRDQPQHF. V is TRBV11-2 and J is TRBJ1-5, with D perhaps matching TRBD1 (6 bases). CDR1 SGHAT and CDR2 FQNNGV come from the germline V gene. The V gene lost 5 bases and the J gene lost 5 bases, with 10 bases spanning the gap. The CDR3 runs to 13 residues.

V and J are TRBV19 and TRBJ1-4; 8 positions agree with TRBD1. V lost 6 bases and J lost 11; bases outside the gene matches: 8. The CDR3 spans 13 residues. CDR1 and CDR2 from the germline V gene are LNHDA and SQIVND (reference sequence). The CDR3 sequence: CASSSTGGGKLFF. CDR3 sequence (DNA): TGTGCCAGTAGCTCTACAGGGGGGGGGAAACTGTTTTTT.

The chain joins TRBV6-5 to TRBJ1-5, with 8 nucleotides matching TRBD1. The V and J ends lost 6 bases and 5 bases, in that order; junction bases with no gene match: 3. CDR1 MNHEY and CDR2 SVGAGI come from the germline V gene. The CDR3 length is 13 residues. The CDR3 DNA follows: TGTGCCAGCAGACTGACAGGGGATCAGCCCCAGCATTTT. Translating gives CASRLTGDQPQHF.

The V call is TRBV3-1 (or the pseudogene TRBV3-2), the J call TRBJ2-5, with 8 bases identical to TRBD2. After removal of 4 bases from V and 9 bases from J, the junction contained 7 bases not matched to a gene. Germline assignment: CDR1 LGHDT and CDR2 YNNKEL (reference sequence). The CDR3 runs 13 residues. The CDR3 here is CASSLGGSGAQYF. The CDR3 DNA is TGTGCCAGCAGCCTCGGCGGTAGCGGGGCCCAGTACTTC.

The rearrangement uses TRBV10-1 and TRBJ2-1, with D perhaps TRBD1 (6 bases). V dropped 6 bases and J dropped 4 bases, with 10 bases sitting between them. The CDR3 sequence is 13 residues long. Germline V gene sequence: CDR1 WNHNN, CDR2 SYGVQD (reference sequence). In DNA, the CDR3 is TGCGCCAGCAGCAGGGGACCGTACAATGAGCAGTTCTTC. It specifies CASSRGPYNEQFF.

The chain uses TRBV20-1 and TRBJ2-7; 9 nucleotides match TRBD1. The J segment lost 5 bases and the V segment lost 3 bases, leaving 17 bases of the junction unmatched. This CDR3 contains 17 residues. Germline V gene lookup returns CDR1 DFQATT and CDR2 SNEGSKA (reference sequence). CDR3 sequence reads: CSASARTSLDRGDEQYF. CDR3 DNA sequence: TGCAGTGCTAGTGCTCGGACGAGCTTGGACAGGGGCGACGAGCAGTACTTC.

The V call is TRBV10-1, the J call TRBJ1-3; 12 positions agree with TRBD1. The CDR3 runs 16 residues. Germline loops: CDR1 WNHNN, CDR2 SYGVQD (reference sequence). V dropped 4 bases and J dropped 1; count of bases not matched to a gene: 2. The CDR3 loop is CASSGGQGASGNTIYF. The CDR3 DNA reads TGCGCCAGCAGTGGGGGACAGGGGGCATCTGGAAACACCATATATTTT.

This rearrangement joins TRBV5-4 to TRBJ2-2; 10 bases line up with TRBD2. Trimming took 4 bases from V and 6 from J; bases not matched to a gene: 12. This CDR3 region has 17 residues. Germline lookup yields CDR1 SGHNT and CDR2 YYREEE (reference sequence). CDR3 in DNA: TGTGCCAGCAGCCGAGCGCTAGCGGGAGTTAGCGCCGGGGAGCTGTTTTTT. This gives the protein CASSRALAGVSAGELFF. The full variable domain, completed using reference TRBV5-4 and TRBJ2-2, is ETGVTQSPTHLIKTRGQQVTLRCSSQSGHNTVSWYQQALGQGPQFIFQYYREEENGRGNFPPRFSGLQFPNYSSELNVNALELDDSALYLCASSRALAGVSAGELFFGEGSRLTVL.

This clone was detected only once. The V and J genes are TRBV24-1 and TRBJ2-5, with 10 bases fitting TRBD1. The V gene's germline CDR1 is KGHDR and CDR2 SFDVKD. The ends lost 4 bases at V and 2 bases at J; junction bases unmatched: 6. The CDR3 extends over 16 amino acids. The DNA of the CDR3 is TGTGCCACCAGTGACTCGAGGACAGGGGGACAAGAGACCCAGTACTTC. Translating gives CATSDSRTGGQETQYF.

The rearrangement links TRBV3-1 (or the pseudogene TRBV3-2) to TRBJ1-1; 8 positions agree with TRBD1. Germline CDR1 LGHDT, CDR2 YNNKEL (reference sequence). V lost 8 bases, J lost 3 bases, and 8 bases stayed unmatched. CDR3 size: 14 residues. The chain's CDR3 is CASVHRGKDTEAFF. CDR3 in DNA: TGTGCCAGCGTCCACAGGGGGAAGGACACTGAAGCTTTCTTT.